This section outlines one T cell receptor beta chain sequence together with its context. The data derive from a study of T-cell reconstitution after alpha-beta-depleted transplantation in children. The germline gives CDR1 GTSNPN, CDR2 SVGIG (reference sequence). The CDR3 covers 15 residues. V was pared by 3 bases and J by 4 bases, with 8 bases of the junction left unmatched. Unique molecular identifiers featured in how the TCRbeta library was prepared. TCRdb called the PCR reads again in MiXCR, with one record for every CDR3 protein. Among 420,000 or so distinct CDR3 sequences listed, roughly 11% were seen once.

The sequence was collected from a human donor who donated a stem cell graft to a child with acute myeloid leukemia. Sequenced here: PBMCs from the stem cell graft donor, sampled from the stem cell graft. The gene calls are TRBV30 and TRBJ1-1; 10 nucleotides align to TRBD1. CDR3 in amino acids: CAWRQRTGGFTEAFF. The CDR3 nucleotides read TGTGCCTGGAGACAGAGGACAGGGGGTTTCACTGAAGCTTTCTTT. The variable domain in full, with the rest retrieved from reference TRBV30 and TRBJ1-1, is SQTIHQWPATLVQPVGSPLSLECTVEGTSNPNLYWYRQAAGRGLQLLFYSVGIGQISSEVPQNLSASRPQDRQFILSSKKLLLSDSGFYLCAWRQRTGGFTEAFFGQGTRLTVV.